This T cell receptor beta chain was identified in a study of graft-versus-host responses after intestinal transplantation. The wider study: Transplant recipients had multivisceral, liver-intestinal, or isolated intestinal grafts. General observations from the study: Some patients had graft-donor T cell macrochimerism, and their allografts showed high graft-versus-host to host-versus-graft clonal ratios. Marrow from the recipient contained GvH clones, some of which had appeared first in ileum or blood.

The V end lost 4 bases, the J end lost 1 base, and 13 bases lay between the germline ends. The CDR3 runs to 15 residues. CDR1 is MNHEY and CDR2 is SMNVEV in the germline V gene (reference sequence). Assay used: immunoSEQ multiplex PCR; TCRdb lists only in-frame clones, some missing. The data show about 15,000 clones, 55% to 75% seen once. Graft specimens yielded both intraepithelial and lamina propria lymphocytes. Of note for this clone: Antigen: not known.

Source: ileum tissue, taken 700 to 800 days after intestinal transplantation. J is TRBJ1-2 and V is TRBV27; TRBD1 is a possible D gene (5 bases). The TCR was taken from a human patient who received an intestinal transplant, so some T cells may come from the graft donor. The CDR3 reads CASSSGTLHNYGYTF. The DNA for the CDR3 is TGTGCCAGCAGTTCCGGGACGTTGCATAACTATGGCTACACCTTC.